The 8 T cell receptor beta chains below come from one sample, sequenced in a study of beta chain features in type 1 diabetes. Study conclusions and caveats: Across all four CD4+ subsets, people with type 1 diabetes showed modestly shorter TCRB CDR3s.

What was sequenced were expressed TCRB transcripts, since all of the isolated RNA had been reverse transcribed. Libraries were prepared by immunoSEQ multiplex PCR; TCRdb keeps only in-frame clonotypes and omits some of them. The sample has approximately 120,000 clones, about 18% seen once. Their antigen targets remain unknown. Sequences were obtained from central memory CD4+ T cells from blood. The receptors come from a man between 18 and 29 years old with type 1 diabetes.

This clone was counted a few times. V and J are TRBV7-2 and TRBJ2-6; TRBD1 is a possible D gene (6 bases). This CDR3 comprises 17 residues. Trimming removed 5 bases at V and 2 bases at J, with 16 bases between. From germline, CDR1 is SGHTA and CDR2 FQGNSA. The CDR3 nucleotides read TGTGCCAGCAGCCCCTGGACAGAAACTACTGGGGCCAACGTCCTGACTTTC. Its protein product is CASSPWTETTGANVLTF.

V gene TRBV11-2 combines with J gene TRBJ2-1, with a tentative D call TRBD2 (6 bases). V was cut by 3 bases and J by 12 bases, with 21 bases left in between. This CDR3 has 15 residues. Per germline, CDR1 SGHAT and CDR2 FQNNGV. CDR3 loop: CASSLVPGALGLQFF. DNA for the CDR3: TGTGCCAGCAGCTTGGTTCCGGGAGCCCTTGGGTTGCAGTTCTTC.

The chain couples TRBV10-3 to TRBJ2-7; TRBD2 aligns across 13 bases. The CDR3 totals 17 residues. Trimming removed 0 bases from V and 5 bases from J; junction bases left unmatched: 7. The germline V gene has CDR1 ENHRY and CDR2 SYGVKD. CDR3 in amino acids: CAISESWTSGSNDEQYF. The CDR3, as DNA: TGTGCCATCAGTGAGTCTTGGACTAGCGGGAGTAACGACGAGCAGTACTTC.

The CDR3 loop is CAISPGLEPYEQYF. CDR3 in DNA: TGTGCCATCAGCCCAGGACTGGAACCCTACGAGCAGTACTTC. The chain has TRBV10-3 and TRBJ2-7, with D possibly TRBD2 on 5 matching bases. V lost 6 bases to trimming and J lost 2 bases, with 14 bases between them. The CDR3 covers 14 residues. CDR1 is ENHRY and CDR2 is SYGVKD in the germline V gene.

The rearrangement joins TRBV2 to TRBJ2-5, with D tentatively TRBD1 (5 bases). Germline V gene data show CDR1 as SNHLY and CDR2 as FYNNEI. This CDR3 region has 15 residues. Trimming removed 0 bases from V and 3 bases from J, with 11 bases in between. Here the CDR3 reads CASSEAGVWEETQYF. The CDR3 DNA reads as TGTGCCAGCAGTGAAGCAGGGGTTTGGGAAGAGACCCAGTACTTC.

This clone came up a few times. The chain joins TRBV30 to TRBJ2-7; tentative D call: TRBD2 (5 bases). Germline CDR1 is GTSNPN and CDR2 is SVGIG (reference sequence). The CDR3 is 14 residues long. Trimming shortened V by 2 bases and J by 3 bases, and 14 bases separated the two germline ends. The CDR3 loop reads CAWSPARGRYEQYF. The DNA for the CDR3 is TGTGCCTGGAGTCCCGCCAGAGGGCGCTACGAGCAGTACTTC.

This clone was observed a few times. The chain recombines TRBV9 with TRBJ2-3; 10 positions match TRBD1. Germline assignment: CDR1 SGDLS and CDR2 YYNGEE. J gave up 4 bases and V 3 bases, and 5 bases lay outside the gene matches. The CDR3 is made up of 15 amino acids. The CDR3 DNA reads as TGTGCCAGCAGCGCGGGGACAGGGGTAGCAGATACGCAGTATTTT. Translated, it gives CASSAGTGVADTQYF.

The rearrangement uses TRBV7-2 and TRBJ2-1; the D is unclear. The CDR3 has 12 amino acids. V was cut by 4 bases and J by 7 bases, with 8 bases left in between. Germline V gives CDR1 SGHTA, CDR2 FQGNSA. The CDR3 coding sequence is TGTGCCAGCAGCTCCCGGATAAATGAGCAGTTCTTC. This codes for CASSSRINEQFF.